This T cell receptor (beta chain) was sequenced during a study of blood T cell repertoires in COVID-19. Assay: immunoSEQ multiplex PCR; the TCRdb copy retains only in-frame clones and omits some. The table includes fewer than 200,000 clones, approximately 84% detected once. CDR1 and CDR2 from the germline V gene are SGHVS and FQNEAQ. V lost 5 bases, J lost 2 bases, and 6 bases lay in between. The CDR3 runs to 12 residues. The genes are TRBV7-8 and TRBJ2-5; D is uncertain. The clonotype was recovered from a man in his forties who had recovered from COVID-19. Input material: peripheral blood. DNA for the CDR3: TGTGCCAGCAGCCCTTATCAAGAGACCCAGTACTTC. This codes for CASSPYQETQYF.